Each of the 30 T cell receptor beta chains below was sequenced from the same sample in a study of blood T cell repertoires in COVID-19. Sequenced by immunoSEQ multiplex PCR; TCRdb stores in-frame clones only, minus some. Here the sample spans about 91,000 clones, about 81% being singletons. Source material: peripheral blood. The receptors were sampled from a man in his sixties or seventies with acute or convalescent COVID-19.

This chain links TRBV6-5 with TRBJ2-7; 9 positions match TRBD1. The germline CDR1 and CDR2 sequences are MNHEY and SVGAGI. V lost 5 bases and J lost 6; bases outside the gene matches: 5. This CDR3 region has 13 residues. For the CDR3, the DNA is TGTGCCAGCAGTCCGGGACAGGGAATCGAGCAGTACTTC. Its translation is CASSPGQGIEQYF.

This CDR3 reads CASSLLGLAGADEETQYF. DNA for the CDR3: TGTGCCAGCAGTTTATTGGGACTAGCGGGAGCTGACGAGGAGACCCAGTACTTC. V and J are TRBV28 and TRBJ2-5; 14 positions agree with TRBD2. Losses at the gene ends were 1 base for V and 5 bases for J; bases not matched to a gene: 9. Germline CDR1 and CDR2: MDHEN and SYDVKM. The CDR3 length is 18 residues.

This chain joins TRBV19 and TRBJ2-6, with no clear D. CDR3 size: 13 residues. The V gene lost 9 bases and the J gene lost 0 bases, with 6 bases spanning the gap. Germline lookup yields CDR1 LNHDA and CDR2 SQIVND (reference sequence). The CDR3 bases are TGTGCCAGCCTAAGCTCTGGGGCCAACGTCCTGACTTTC. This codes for CASLSSGANVLTF.

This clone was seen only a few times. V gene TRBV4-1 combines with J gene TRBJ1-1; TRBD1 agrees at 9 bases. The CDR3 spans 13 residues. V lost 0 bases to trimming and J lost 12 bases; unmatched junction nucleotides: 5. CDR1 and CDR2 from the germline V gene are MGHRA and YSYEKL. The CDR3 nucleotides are TGCGCCAGCAGCCAAGATCCGGGACAGGGCTCTTTCTTT. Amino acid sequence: CASSQDPGQGSFF.

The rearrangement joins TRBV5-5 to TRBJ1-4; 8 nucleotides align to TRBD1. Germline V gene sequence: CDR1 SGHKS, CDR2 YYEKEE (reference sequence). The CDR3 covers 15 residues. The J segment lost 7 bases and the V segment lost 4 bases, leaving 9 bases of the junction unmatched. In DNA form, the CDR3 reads TGTGCCAGCAGCGCTCGGACAGGGATAAGTGAAAAACTGTTTTTT. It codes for CASSARTGISEKLFF.

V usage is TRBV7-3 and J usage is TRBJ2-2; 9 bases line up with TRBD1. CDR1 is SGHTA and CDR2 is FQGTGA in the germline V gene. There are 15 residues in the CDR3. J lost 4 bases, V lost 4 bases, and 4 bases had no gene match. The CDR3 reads CASSSQGAGTGELFF. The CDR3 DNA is TGTGCCAGCAGCTCACAGGGGGCGGGCACCGGGGAGCTGTTTTTT.

The CDR3 sequence: CASSYSTGRIYEQYF. The CDR3 DNA sequence: TGTGCCAGCAGTTACTCGACAGGGAGGATCTACGAGCAGTACTTC. This sequence joins TRBV6-5 and TRBJ2-7, with D tentatively TRBD1 (7 bases). This CDR3 contains 15 residues. Germline V gives CDR1 MNHEY, CDR2 SVGAGI. The V gene lost 0 bases and the J gene lost 3 bases, with 12 bases spanning the gap.

The CDR3 DNA is TGTGCCAGCAGTGAAGCGGCCGCACAAGAGACCCAGTACTTC. This encodes CASSEAAAQETQYF. The V call is TRBV2, the J call TRBJ2-5; D remains ambiguous. Germline CDR1 is SNHLY and CDR2 is FYNNEI. The CDR3 is 14 amino acids. V was shortened by 0 bases and J by 2 bases, with 7 bases between the two germline ends.

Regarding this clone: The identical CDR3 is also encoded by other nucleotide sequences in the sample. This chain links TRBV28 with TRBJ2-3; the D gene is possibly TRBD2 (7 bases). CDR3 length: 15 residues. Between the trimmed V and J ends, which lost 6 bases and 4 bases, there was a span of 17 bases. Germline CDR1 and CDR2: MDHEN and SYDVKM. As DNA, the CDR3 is TGTGCCAGCAGCCCCGTCGGGGGGCGCGCAGATACGCAGTATTTT. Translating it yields CASSPVGGRADTQYF.

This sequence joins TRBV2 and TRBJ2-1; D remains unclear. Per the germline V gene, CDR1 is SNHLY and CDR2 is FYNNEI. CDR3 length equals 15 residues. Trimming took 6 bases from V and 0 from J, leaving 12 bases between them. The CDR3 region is CASRPSPSSYNEQFF. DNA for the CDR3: TGTGCCAGCAGACCGAGCCCGAGCTCCTACAATGAGCAGTTCTTC.

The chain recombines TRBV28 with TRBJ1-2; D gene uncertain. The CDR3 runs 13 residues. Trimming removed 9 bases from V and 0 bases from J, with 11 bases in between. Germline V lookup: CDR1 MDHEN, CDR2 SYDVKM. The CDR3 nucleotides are TGTGCCAGTAGGACGGGAGCTAACTATGGCTACACCTTC. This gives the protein CASRTGANYGYTF.

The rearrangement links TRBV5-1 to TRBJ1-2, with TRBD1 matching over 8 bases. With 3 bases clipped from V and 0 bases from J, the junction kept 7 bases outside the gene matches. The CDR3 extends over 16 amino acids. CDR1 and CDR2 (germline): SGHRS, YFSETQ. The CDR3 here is CASSSPGTGANYGYTF. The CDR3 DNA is TGCGCCAGCAGCTCTCCCGGGACAGGTGCTAACTATGGCTACACCTTC.

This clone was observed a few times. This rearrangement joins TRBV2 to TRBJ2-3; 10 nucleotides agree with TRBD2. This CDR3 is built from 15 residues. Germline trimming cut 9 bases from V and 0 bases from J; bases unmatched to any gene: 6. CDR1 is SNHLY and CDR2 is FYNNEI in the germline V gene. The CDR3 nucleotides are TGTGCCAGACCCCCGACTAGCGGGAGCACAGATACGCAGTATTTT. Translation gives CARPPTSGSTDTQYF.

CDR3 residues: CAWSRGSPLHF. CDR3 sequence (DNA): TGTGCCTGGAGTAGGGGTTCACCCCTCCACTTT. J is TRBJ1-6 and V is TRBV30; maybe TRBD1 (5 bases). The V end was cut by 2 bases, the J end by 9 bases, with 5 bases between. The CDR3 has 11 residues. The germline V gene encodes CDR1 GTSNPN and CDR2 SVGIG (reference sequence).

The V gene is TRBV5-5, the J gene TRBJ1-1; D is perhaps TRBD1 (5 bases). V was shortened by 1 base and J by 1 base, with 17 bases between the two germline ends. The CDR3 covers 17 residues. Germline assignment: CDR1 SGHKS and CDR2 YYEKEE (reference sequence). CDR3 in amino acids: CASSLSLGRGSNTEAFF. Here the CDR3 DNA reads TGTGCCAGCAGCTTGAGTCTTGGTAGGGGCTCGAACACTGAAGCTTTCTTT.

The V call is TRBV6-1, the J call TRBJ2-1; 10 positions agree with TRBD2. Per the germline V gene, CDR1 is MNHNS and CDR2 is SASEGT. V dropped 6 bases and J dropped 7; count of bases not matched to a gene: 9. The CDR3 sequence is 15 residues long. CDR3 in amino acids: CASRDPSGSSNEQFF. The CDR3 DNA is TGTGCCAGCAGGGACCCTAGCGGGAGCTCGAATGAGCAGTTCTTC.

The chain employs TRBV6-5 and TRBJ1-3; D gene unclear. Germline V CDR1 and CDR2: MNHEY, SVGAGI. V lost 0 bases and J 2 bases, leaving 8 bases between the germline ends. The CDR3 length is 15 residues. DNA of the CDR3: TGTGCCAGCAGTTACTCGAGGGTGGCTGGAAACACCATATATTTT. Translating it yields CASSYSRVAGNTIYF.

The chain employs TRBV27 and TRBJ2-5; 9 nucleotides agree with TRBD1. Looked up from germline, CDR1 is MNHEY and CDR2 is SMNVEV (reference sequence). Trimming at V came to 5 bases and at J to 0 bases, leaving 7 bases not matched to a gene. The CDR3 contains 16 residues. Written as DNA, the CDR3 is TGTGCCAGCAGTAAAACGACAGGGGGTCACCAAGAGACCCAGTACTTC. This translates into CASSKTTGGHQETQYF.

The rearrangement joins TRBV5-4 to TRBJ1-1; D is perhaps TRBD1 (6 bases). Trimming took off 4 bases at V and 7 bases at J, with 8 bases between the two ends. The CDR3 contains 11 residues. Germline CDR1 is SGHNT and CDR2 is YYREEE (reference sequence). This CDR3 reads CASSQGSEAFF. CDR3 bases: TGTGCCAGCAGCCAGGGGAGTGAAGCTTTCTTT.

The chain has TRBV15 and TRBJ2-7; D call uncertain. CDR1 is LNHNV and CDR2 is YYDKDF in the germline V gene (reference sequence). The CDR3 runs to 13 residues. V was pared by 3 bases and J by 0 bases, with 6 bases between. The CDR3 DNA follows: TGTGCCACCAGCAGGCAGAACTCCTACGAGCAGTACTTC. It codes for CATSRQNSYEQYF.

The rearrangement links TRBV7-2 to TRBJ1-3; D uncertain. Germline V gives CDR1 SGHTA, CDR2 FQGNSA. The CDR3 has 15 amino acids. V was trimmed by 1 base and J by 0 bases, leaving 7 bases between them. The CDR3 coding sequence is TGTGCCAGCAGCTTAGGGTTAGTCTCTGGAAACACCATATATTTT. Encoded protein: CASSLGLVSGNTIYF.

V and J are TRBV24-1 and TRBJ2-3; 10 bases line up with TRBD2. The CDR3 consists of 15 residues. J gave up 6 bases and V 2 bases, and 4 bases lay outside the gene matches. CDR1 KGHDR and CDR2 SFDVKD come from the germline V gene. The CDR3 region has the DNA TGTGCCACCAGTGATTCTAGCGGGAGCGGCGATACGCAGTATTTT. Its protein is CATSDSSGSGDTQYF.

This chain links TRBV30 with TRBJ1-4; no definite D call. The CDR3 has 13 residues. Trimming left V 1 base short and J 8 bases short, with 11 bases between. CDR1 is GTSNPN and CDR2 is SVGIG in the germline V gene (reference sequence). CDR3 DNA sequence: TGTGCCTGGAGTGCAGGCAGCTGGGAAAAACTGTTTTTT. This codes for CAWSAGSWEKLFF. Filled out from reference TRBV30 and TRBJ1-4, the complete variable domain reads SQTIHQWPATLVQPVGSPLSLECTVEGTSNPNLYWYRQAAGRGLQLLFYSVGIGQISSEVPQNLSASRPQDRQFILSSKKLLLSDSGFYLCAWSAGSWEKLFFGSGTQLSVL.

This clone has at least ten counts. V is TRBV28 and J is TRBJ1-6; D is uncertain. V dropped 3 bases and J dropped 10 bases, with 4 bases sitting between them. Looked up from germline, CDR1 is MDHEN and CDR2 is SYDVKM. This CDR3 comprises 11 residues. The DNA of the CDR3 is TGTGCCAGCAGTTTGGAGTCACCCCTCCACTTT. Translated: CASSLESPLHF.

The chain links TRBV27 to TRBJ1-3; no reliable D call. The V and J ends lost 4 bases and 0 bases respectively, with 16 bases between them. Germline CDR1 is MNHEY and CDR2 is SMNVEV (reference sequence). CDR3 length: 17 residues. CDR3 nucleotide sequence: TGTGCCAGCAGTTCCCTGGCCTCCCAGGTCTCTGGAAACACCATATATTTT. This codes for CASSSLASQVSGNTIYF.

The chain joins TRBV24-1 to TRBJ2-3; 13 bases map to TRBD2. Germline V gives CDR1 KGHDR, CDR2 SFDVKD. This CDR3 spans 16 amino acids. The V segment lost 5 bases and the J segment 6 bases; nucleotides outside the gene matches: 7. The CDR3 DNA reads TGTGCCACCAGTGTCGGGACTAGCGGGGTCCTGGATACGCAGTATTTT. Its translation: CATSVGTSGVLDTQYF.

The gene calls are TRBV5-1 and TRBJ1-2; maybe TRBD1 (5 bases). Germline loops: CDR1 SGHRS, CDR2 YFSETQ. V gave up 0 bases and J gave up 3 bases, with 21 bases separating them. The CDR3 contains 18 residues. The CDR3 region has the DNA TGCGCCAGCAGCTTGGCCGTGTCAGGGTTCAAAGTCCACTATGGCTACACCTTC. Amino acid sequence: CASSLAVSGFKVHYGYTF.

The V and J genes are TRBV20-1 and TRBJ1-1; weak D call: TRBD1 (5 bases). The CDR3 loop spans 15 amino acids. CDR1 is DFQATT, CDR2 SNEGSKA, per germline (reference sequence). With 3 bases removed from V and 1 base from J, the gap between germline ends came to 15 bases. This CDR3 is CSASRFRQGNTEAFF. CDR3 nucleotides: TGCAGTGCTAGTAGGTTCAGGCAGGGGAACACTGAAGCTTTCTTT.

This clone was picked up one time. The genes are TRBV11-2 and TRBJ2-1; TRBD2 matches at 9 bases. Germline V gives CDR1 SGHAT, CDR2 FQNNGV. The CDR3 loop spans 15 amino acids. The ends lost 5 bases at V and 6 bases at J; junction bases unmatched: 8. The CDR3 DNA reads TGTGCCAGCAGCCCCACCGGGACTAGCCTCAATGAGCAGTTCTTC. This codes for CASSPTGTSLNEQFF.

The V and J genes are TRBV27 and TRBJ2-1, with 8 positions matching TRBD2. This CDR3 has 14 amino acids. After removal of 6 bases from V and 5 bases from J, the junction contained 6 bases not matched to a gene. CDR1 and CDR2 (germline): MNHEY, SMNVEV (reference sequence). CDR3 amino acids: CASRSGSDHNEQFF. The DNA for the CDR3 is TGTGCCAGCAGGAGCGGGAGTGATCACAATGAGCAGTTCTTC.